This TCR beta chain comes out of a study of CD8+ T cells in alopecia areata. Study as a whole: Twice daily, treated patients received 5 to 10 mg of oral tofacitinib. Tofacitinib treatment spanned 6 to 18 months, with 6 months off drug afterward.

Sequencing relied on a cDNA template that was reverse transcribed from extracted RNA. Some clones are missing from TCRdb's copy, which holds only in-frame ones; the method was immunoSEQ multiplex PCR. The sample has around 140,000 clones, roughly 46% seen once. The specimen comprised CD4+ T cells sorted from blood, sampled at week 0. The sequence derives from a human donor with alopecia areata.

CDR3 sequence (DNA): TGTGCCAGCAGCTTTAGTCGCAGCACCGGGGAGCTGTTTTTT. It encodes CASSFSRSTGELFF. The chain joins TRBV7-2 to TRBJ2-2; no clear D. V lost 3 bases, J lost 4 bases, and 9 bases lay in between. Germline-derived CDR1 and CDR2 are SGHTA and FQGNSA. The CDR3 is made up of 14 amino acids.